This TCR beta chain emerged from a study of tumor and adjacent non-tumor tissue in lung cancer. Study results and caveats: Compared with tumor, normal lung showed significantly lower TCR diversity.

Of note for this clonotype: Its antigen is not identified. One junction end does not reproduce the germline sequence, and a read error may be involved.

No cell sorting was done before RNA was extracted from the tissue. Three rounds of nested PCR, following a modified ARM-PCR protocol, produced the TCRbeta library. TCRdb reanalysed the multiplex PCR reads using MiXCR and keeps one entry per CDR3 protein. The repertoire has around 99,000 distinct CDR3 sequences, roughly 75% of them found once; the top ten carry approximately 35%. CDR1 SGHAT and CDR2 FQDESV come from the germline V gene (reference sequence). CDR3 length equals 14 residues. Sequenced material: lung tumor tissue. The source is a woman between 55 and 75 years old with non-small cell lung cancer. This chain joins TRBV11-1 and TRBJ2-1; D gene ambiguous. CDR3 protein: CVSSSPPSYIEQFF. Here the CDR3 DNA reads TGTGTCAGCAGTTCCCCCCCCAGTTACATTGAGCAGTTCTTC.